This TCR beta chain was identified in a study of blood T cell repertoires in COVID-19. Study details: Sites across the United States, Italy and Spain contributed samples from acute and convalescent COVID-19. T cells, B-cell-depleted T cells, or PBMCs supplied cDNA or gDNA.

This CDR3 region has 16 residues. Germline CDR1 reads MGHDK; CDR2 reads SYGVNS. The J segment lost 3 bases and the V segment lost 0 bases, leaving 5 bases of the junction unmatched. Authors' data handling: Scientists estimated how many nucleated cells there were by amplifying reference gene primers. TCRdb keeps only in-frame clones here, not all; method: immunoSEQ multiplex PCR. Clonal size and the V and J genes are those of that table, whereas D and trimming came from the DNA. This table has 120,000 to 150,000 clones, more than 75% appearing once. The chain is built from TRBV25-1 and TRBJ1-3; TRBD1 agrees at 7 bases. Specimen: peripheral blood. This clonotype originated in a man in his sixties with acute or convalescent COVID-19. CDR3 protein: CASSEYRGWSGNTIYF. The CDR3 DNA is TGTGCCAGCAGTGAATACAGGGGGTGGAGTGGAAACACCATATATTTT.